In this sample, the clone carrying this T cell receptor (beta chain) turned up a few times. Its antigen is currently unknown. Germline and junction disagree at one end, which may indicate a read error. The sample contains more than one DNA sequence encoding this CDR3. Use of 60 Vbeta and 13 Jbeta primers characterized the PCR. Sequencing was performed with immunoSEQ multiplex PCR; in TCRdb, only in-frame clones are kept and a portion is missing. The profile shows under 200,000 clones, over 60% of them singletons. This sample stems from a study of cytomegalovirus exposure and HLA in healthy donors. Study-wide findings and caveats: The authors excluded some V segments, including TRBV6-2 and TRBV6-3, as indistinguishable.

The CDR3 extends over 13 amino acids. CDR1 SEHNR and CDR2 FQNEAQ come from the germline V gene (reference sequence). The receptor comes from a woman in her thirties or forties in good health and CMV-seronegative. The chain combines TRBV7-9 with TRBJ1-1; 7 nucleotides line up with TRBD1. Sequencing was done on a sample of PBMCs. The CDR3 nucleotides read TGTGCCAGCAGCCCCAGGACAGGTACTGAGGCTTTCTTT. This translates into CASSPRTGTEAFF.